The source of this T cell receptor (beta chain) is a study of identifying expanded T cells in peripheral blood. Overall study results and limits: Across healthy donors, higher total template counts meant significantly greater two-week count variance. Over two and four weeks, about 17 and 20 clones changed, versus approximately 1.1 between replicates.

V gave up 3 bases and J gave up 3 bases, with 15 bases separating them. Germline V CDR1 and CDR2: SSHAT, FNYEAQ (reference sequence). This CDR3 has 15 amino acids. With regard to this clone: Its antigen is currently unknown.

Assay used: immunoSEQ multiplex PCR; TCRdb lists only in-frame clones, some missing. The data hold around 94,000 clones, with approximately 88% observed a single time. The receptor comes from a person between 18 and 75 years old in good health. The source material was blood. V gene TRBV7-7 combines with J gene TRBJ2-7; possibly TRBD2 for D (6 bases). CDR3 sequence (DNA): TGTGCCAGCAGCTTGAGTTTGGGGGAGGACTACGAGCAGTACTTC. Its protein product is CASSLSLGEDYEQYF.